These T cell receptor beta chains were read from a single sample in a study of T-cell reconstitution after alpha-beta-depleted transplantation in children. TCRdb fed the PCR reads into MiXCR, producing one record per CDR3 protein. Here the sample spans some 830,000 distinct CDR3 sequences, under 20% being singletons. The sample was PBMCs, mostly from graft donor cells, taken 360 days after TCRalphabeta/CD19-depleted stem cell transplant. Receptors were obtained from a male patient aged 5 to 17 who had a stem cell transplant for acute lymphoblastic leukemia, so the T cells may come from the graft donor. CDR3s include the opening cysteine and the closing phenylalanine or tryptophan. D genes are given only for firm matches. Clone sizes are given selectively: once, few, many, or a class where the clone is expanded.

NA	TRBJ2-2	NA	TRBV5-1	CASSLSTTGSTGELFF	TGCGCCAGCAGCTTGTCTACGACAGGTAGCACCGGGGAGCTGTTTTTT
NA	TRBJ1-1	NA	TRBV3-1	CASARTGATEAFF	TGTGCCAGCGCTCGGACCGGGGCCACTGAAGCTTTCTTT
NA	TRBJ2-1	NA	TRBV7-3	CASSVNPYGTQQFF	TGTGCCAGCAGCGTTAATCCCTACGGGACTCAGCAGTTCTTC
NA	TRBJ2-7	few	TRBV6-5	CASSYALPGSYEQYF	TGTGCCAGCAGTTACGCGCTCCCTGGATCCTACGAGCAGTACTTC
NA	TRBJ2-2	few	TRBV9	CASSPAHRGNTGELFF	TGTGCCAGCAGCCCAGCGCATAGAGGAAACACCGGGGAGCTGTTTTTT
TRBD2	TRBJ2-2	many	TRBV7-3	CASSPTRAGGGAGELFF	TGTGCCAGCAGCCCGACGCGAGCGGGAGGAGGAGCCGGGGAGCTGTTTTTT
NA	TRBJ2-7	many	TRBV9	CASSVGAFLDEQYF	TGTGCCAGCAGCGTGGGCGCCTTCCTGGACGAGCAGTACTTC
NA	TRBJ1-1	NA	TRBV12-3/TRBV12-4	CASSSQVAALNTEAFF	TGTGCCAGCAGTTCCCAGGTGGCAGCCTTGAACACTGAAGCTTTCTTT
TRBD1	TRBJ2-7	NA	TRBV6-1	CASRPDRGVSSYEQYF	TGTGCCAGCAGACCAGACAGGGGCGTTAGCTCCTACGAGCAGTACTTC
NA	TRBJ2-5	NA	TRBV5-4	CASSSSMMPETQYF	TGTGCCAGCAGCTCTTCAATGATGCCCGAGACCCAGTACTTC
TRBD1	TRBJ2-7	NA	TRBV5-1	CASSSSGTVTGDPYEQYF	TGCGCCAGCAGCTCCTCCGGGACAGTCACAGGTGACCCCTACGAGCAGTACTTC
TRBD2	TRBJ2-3	few	TRBV4-1	CASSQGGLGSPNTDTQYF	TGCGCCAGCAGCCAAGGCGGACTAGGCTCGCCCAACACAGATACGCAGTATTTT
TRBD2	TRBJ2-7	NA	TRBV12-3/TRBV12-4	CASRPGTSVSSYEQYF	TGTGCCAGCAGGCCCGGGACTAGCGTTAGCTCCTACGAGCAGTACTTC
TRBD1	TRBJ1-4	NA	TRBV29-1	CSGTGGMDEKLFF	TGCAGCGGTACAGGGGGAATGGATGAAAAACTGTTTTTT
TRBD2	TRBJ2-1	NA	TRBV7-8	CASSLGLAGGPKANEQFF	TGTGCCAGCAGCTTGGGACTAGCGGGAGGGCCTAAGGCCAATGAGCAGTTCTTC
NA	TRBJ2-7	few	TRBV4-1	CASSQRDWPKGERYEQYF	TGCGCCAGCAGCCAGAGGGACTGGCCAAAGGGAGAAAGATACGAGCAGTACTTC
NA	TRBJ1-5	few	TRBV6-2/TRBV6-3	CASSPQPGQPQHF	TGTGCCAGCAGTCCGCAACCCGGGCAGCCCCAGCATTTT
TRBD2	TRBJ2-7	many	TRBV9	CASSVVGGYEQYF	TGTGCCAGCAGCGTAGTCGGGGGGTACGAGCAGTACTTC
NA	TRBJ2-5	NA	TRBV12-3/TRBV12-4	CASSPLDQETQYF	TGTGCCAGCAGCCCTCTAGACCAAGAGACCCAGTACTTC
NA	TRBJ2-1	NA	TRBV10-3	CADPPGLPQKKQFF	TGTGCCGACCCGCCCGGACTTCCACAGAAAAAGCAGTTCTTC
TRBD1	TRBJ2-7	many	TRBV11-1	CASSLSLLGIGQGNEQYF	TGTGCCAGCAGCTTATCACTTCTGGGGATAGGACAGGGGAACGAGCAGTACTTC
NA	TRBJ2-7	NA	TRBV14	CASSQEGWYGSSYEQYF	TGTGCCAGCAGCCAAGAGGGGTGGTACGGGAGCTCCTACGAGCAGTACTTC
NA	TRBJ2-5	few	TRBV15	CATSRASFQETQYF	TGTGCCACCAGCAGAGCTAGTTTCCAAGAGACCCAGTACTTC
TRBD2	TRBJ2-1	NA	TRBV12-5	CASGAPGLAVYNEQFF	TGTGCTAGTGGTGCCCCGGGACTAGCGGTTTACAATGAGCAGTTCTTC